A selection of T cell receptor beta chains follows, all from one sample in a study of T cell responses to AZD1222 COVID-19 vaccine. This table comes from immunoSEQ multiplex PCR, and its TCRdb copy is limited to in-frame clones, with some not included. The data contain some 170,000 clones, around 87% of them seen just once; the ten biggest clones take up more than 4%. Specimen: peripheral blood, collected 28 days after the second AZD1222 dose. These receptors were taken from an adult who received the AZD1222 COVID-19 vaccine. Each CDR3 is given without its conserved first and last residue.

j_gene: TRBJ1-3
len: 13
v_gene: TRBV6-5
CDR3aa: ASSSGQSSGNTIY

j_gene: TRBJ1-1
len: 13
v_gene: TRBV7-9
CDR3aa: ASSLGPQASAEAF

j_gene: TRBJ1-5
len: 10
v_gene: TRBV12-3/TRBV12-4
CDR3aa: ASSLIDQPQH

j_gene: TRBJ1-1
len: 10
v_gene: TRBV6-2/TRBV6-3
CDR3aa: ASSYKVTEAF

j_gene: TRBJ2-3
len: 12
v_gene: TRBV7-2
CDR3aa: ASSVGGPTDTQY

j_gene: TRBJ2-1
len: 11
v_gene: TRBV6-5
CDR3aa: ASSYSNMNEQF

j_gene: TRBJ1-1
len: 12
v_gene: TRBV6-2/TRBV6-3
CDR3aa: ASSPLTGRTEAF

j_gene: TRBJ2-7
len: 12
v_gene: TRBV6-5
CDR3aa: ASSYGVQLYEQY

j_gene: TRBJ1-6
len: 9
v_gene: TRBV3-1/TRBV3-2
CDR3aa: ASSQGSALH

j_gene: TRBJ2-7
len: 12
v_gene: TRBV27
CDR3aa: ASSLGYPVHEQY

j_gene: TRBJ2-1
len: 12
v_gene: TRBV11-2
CDR3aa: ASRRDFRTNEQF

j_gene: TRBJ1-4
len: 13
v_gene: TRBV3-1/TRBV3-2
CDR3aa: ASSQWTGKNEKLF

j_gene: TRBJ1-1
len: 12
v_gene: TRBV5-1
CDR3aa: ASSLLGGNTEAF

j_gene: TRBJ1-1
len: 10
v_gene: TRBV10-2
CDR3aa: ASSGQNTEAF

j_gene: TRBJ1-1
len: 15
v_gene: TRBV6-2/TRBV6-3
CDR3aa: ASSYSRSTGAPTEAF

j_gene: TRBJ1-4
len: 15
v_gene: TRBV5-6
CDR3aa: ASSSLGAGTTNEKLF

j_gene: TRBJ1-2
len: 10
v_gene: TRBV29-1
CDR3aa: SVTGPTYGYT

j_gene: TRBJ1-2
len: 13
v_gene: TRBV7-9
CDR3aa: ASSLGGTLGGGYT

j_gene: TRBJ1-2
len: 13
v_gene: TRBV19
CDR3aa: ASSIVGSANYGYT

j_gene: TRBJ1-2
len: 13
v_gene: TRBV7-8
CDR3aa: ASSLVLGPRNGYT

j_gene: TRBJ2-5
len: 14
v_gene: TRBV30
CDR3aa: AWSPPPLAGKETQY

j_gene: TRBJ1-6
len: 14
v_gene: TRBV14
CDR3aa: ASSQEYYSSNSPLH

j_gene: TRBJ2-5
len: 9
v_gene: TRBV30
CDR3aa: AWSVWETQY

j_gene: TRBJ1-2
len: 11
v_gene: TRBV25-1
CDR3aa: ASGTGTAGGYT

j_gene: TRBJ1-2
len: 11
v_gene: TRBV6-5
CDR3aa: ASSYRQLYGYT

j_gene: TRBJ2-7
len: 12
v_gene: TRBV27
CDR3aa: ASSQRDRVYEQY

j_gene: TRBJ1-5
len: 13
v_gene: TRBV2
CDR3aa: ASSQQTGSNQPQH

j_gene: TRBJ1-6
len: 9
v_gene: TRBV10-1
CDR3aa: ASRTNSPLH

j_gene: TRBJ2-5
len: 13
v_gene: TRBV2
CDR3aa: ASSISGGSKGTQY

j_gene: TRBJ1-6
len: 14
v_gene: TRBV14
CDR3aa: ASSPVGTGRHSPLH

j_gene: TRBJ2-5
len: 11
v_gene: TRBV2
CDR3aa: ASRGDLQETQY

j_gene: TRBJ2-3
len: 14
v_gene: TRBV7-2
CDR3aa: ASSNRGGGSTDTQY

j_gene: TRBJ2-3
len: 15
v_gene: TRBV25-1
CDR3aa: ASSEYGVGTDTDTQY

j_gene: TRBJ1-1
len: 9
v_gene: TRBV20-1
CDR3aa: SAPTDTEAF

j_gene: TRBJ1-3
len: 17
v_gene: TRBV4-1
CDR3aa: ASSLKGMGRQTSGNTIY

j_gene: TRBJ1-5
len: 14
v_gene: TRBV30
CDR3aa: AWQGPSNSGDQPQH

j_gene: TRBJ2-6
len: 13
v_gene: TRBV19
CDR3aa: ASRTGSSGANVLT

j_gene: TRBJ1-2
len: 13
v_gene: TRBV3-1/TRBV3-2
CDR3aa: ASSQAVTGIYGYT

j_gene: TRBJ1-1
len: 12
v_gene: TRBV7-2
CDR3aa: ASSLAPRNTEAF

j_gene: TRBJ1-2
len: 12
v_gene: TRBV6-5
CDR3aa: ASSSLDRGTGYT

j_gene: TRBJ2-5
len: 13
v_gene: TRBV30
CDR3aa: AWRRAGGSWETQY

j_gene: TRBJ1-5
len: 13
v_gene: TRBV6-6
CDR3aa: ASISQPQNNQPQH